Sequencing of this T cell receptor (beta chain) was carried out in a study of CD8+ T cells in alopecia areata. Following extraction, RNA underwent reverse transcription to cDNA, which served as the sequencing template. This table comes from immunoSEQ multiplex PCR, and its TCRdb copy is limited to in-frame clones, with some not included. The table records 140,000 to 150,000 clones, 54% of them present only once. Sample treatment: oral pan-JAK inhibitor, 5-10 mg twice daily. Germline V lookup: CDR1 SGHRS, CDR2 YFSETQ. CDR3 size: 15 residues. Trimming left V 2 bases short and J 0 bases short, with 9 bases between.

The sequences come from CD8+ T cells sorted from blood, collected at week 4, from a patient treated with tofacitinib. The origin of this receptor is a human donor with alopecia areata. This chain links TRBV5-1 with TRBJ2-1; D may match TRBD1 or TRBD2 (6 bases each). CDR3 bases: TGCGCCAGCAGCTTCGGGGGCGCCTCCTACAATGAGCAGTTCTTC. It encodes CASSFGGASYNEQFF.